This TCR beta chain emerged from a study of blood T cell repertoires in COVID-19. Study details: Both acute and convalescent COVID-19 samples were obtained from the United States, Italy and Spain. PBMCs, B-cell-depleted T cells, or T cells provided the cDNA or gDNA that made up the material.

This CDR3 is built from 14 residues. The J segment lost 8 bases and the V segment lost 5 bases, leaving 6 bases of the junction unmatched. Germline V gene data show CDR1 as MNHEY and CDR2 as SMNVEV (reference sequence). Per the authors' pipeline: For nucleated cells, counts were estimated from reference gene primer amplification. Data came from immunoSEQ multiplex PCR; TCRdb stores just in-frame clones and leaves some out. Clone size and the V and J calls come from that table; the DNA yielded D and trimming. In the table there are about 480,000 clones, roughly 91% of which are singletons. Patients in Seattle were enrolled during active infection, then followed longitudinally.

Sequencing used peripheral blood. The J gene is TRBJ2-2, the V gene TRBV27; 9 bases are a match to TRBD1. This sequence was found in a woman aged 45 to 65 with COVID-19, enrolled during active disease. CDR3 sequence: CASSTGGVWGELFF. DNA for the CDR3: TGTGCCAGCAGTACAGGGGGCGTCTGGGGGGAGCTGTTTTTT.